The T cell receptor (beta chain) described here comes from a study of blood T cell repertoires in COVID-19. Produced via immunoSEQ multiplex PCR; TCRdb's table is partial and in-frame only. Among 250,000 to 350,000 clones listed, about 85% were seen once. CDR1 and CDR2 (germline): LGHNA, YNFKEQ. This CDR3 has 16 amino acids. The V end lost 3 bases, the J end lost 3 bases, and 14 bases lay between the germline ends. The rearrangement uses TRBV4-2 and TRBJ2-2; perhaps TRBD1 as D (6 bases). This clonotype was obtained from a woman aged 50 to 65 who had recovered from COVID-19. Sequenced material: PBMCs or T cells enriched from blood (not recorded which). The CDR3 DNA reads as TGTGCCAGCAGCCAGCCCGGGGCAGGGGACACCGGGGAGCTGTTTTTT. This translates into CASSQPGAGDTGELFF.